This T cell receptor (beta chain) originates from a study of OX40 agonist ivuxolimab in advanced cancers. The wider study: Of mixed ages from about 20 to 80 and averaging about 60 years, the group was 65% to 85% male. Whole-study findings and limits: The expanded peripheral T cells' antigen specificity was not determined. CD4+ and CD8+ blood T cells expanded clonally by week 6 at 0.1 to 3.0 mg/kg.

Profiling relied on immunoSEQ multiplex PCR, and the TCRdb table lists in-frame clones only, not all of them. Found here are 50,000 or so clones, approximately 86% of them singletons; the top ten hold roughly 0.88%. A remark on this clone: The antigen is undetermined.

The CDR3 loop spans 18 amino acids. Trimming stripped 1 base from V and 5 bases from J, with 23 bases between. Germline assignment: CDR1 LNHNV and CDR2 YYDKDF (reference sequence). Source: CD4+ or CD8+ T cells sorted from blood, taken in a trial of the OX40 agonist ivuxolimab. The TCR originated in an adult with an advanced solid tumor such as melanoma, head and neck, liver or kidney cancer. The rearrangement joins TRBV15 to TRBJ2-5; a weak D match, TRBD2 (5 bases). The CDR3 is CATSRAGMQLFAEETQYF. Here the CDR3 DNA reads TGTGCCACCAGCAGAGCCGGGATGCAACTTTTCGCTGAGGAGACCCAGTACTTC.